Each of the 30 T cell receptor beta chains below was sequenced from the same sample in a study of blood T cells in healthy people across ages. The second PCR ran about 6 to 12 cycles with a sample-barcoded 5' primer and J-beta primers. TCRdb reprocessed the 5' RACE reads via MiXCR and lists one record per CDR3 protein. The table shows about 720,000 distinct CDR3 sequences, with 22% occurring only once. The sequenced sample consisted of blood. The receptors here all came from a man between 70 and 80 years old in good health.

The genes are TRBV20-1 and TRBJ1-4; D is unresolved. The CDR3 runs 14 residues. V lost 6 bases and J 7 bases, leaving 18 bases between the germline ends. CDR1 DFQATT and CDR2 SNEGSKA come from the germline V gene (reference sequence). The CDR3 loop is CSAPLPGWGEKLFF. CDR3 sequence (DNA): TGCAGTGCCCCTTTGCCGGGATGGGGTGAAAAACTGTTTTTT.

This clonotype was counted only a few times. The chain employs TRBV21-1 and TRBJ2-4; the tabulated D call, TRBD1, remains unverified against the DNA. TRBV21-1 is shown as a pseudogene. The CDR3 has 18 amino acids. This chain's CDR3 is CASSKVFREHALKNIQYF. For the CDR3, the DNA is TGTGCCAGCAGCAAAGTATTTCGGGAACACGCGCTCAAAAACATTCAGTACTTC.

The rearrangement links TRBV14 to TRBJ2-7; 8 bases are shared with TRBD2. The J call may be faulty, since TRBJ2-1 better matches the DNA end. This CDR3 region has 15 residues. Looked up from germline, CDR1 is SGHDN and CDR2 is FVKESK. The CDR3 loop is CASSQNSGISNEQFF. CDR3 DNA: TGTGCCAGCAGCCAAAATAGCGGGATTTCCAATGAGCAGTTCTTC.

J is TRBJ2-3 and V is TRBV29-1; D is possibly TRBD2 (5 bases). The V end was cut by 5 bases, the J end by 6 bases, with 12 bases between. CDR1 is SQVTM and CDR2 is ANQGSEA in the germline V gene. This CDR3 contains 12 residues. The CDR3 DNA sequence: TGCAGCGTTCGAGGGCCGGGGGATACGCAGTATTTT. Translated: CSVRGPGDTQYF.

The chain employs TRBV6-1 and TRBJ2-1, with 14 bases that match TRBD2. The junction had 4 bases not matched to a gene; V was cut back by 6 bases and J by 3 bases. In germline, CDR1 is MNHNS, CDR2 SASEGT. This CDR3 has 16 residues. The CDR3 DNA reads as TGTGCCAGCAGCCCGACTAGCGGGGGGGACTACAATGAGCAGTTCTTC. Translating gives CASSPTSGGDYNEQFF.

This clonotype was counted only a few times. This rearrangement joins TRBV4-3 to TRBJ1-2; D remains unclear. The CDR3 extends over 13 amino acids. V gave up 1 base and J gave up 6 bases, with 9 bases separating them. Germline loops: CDR1 LGHNA, CDR2 YSLEER. The CDR3 loop is CASSQGRSDGYTF. The CDR3 DNA is TGCGCCAGCAGCCAAGGACGGTCGGATGGCTACACCTTC.

In this sample, this clonotype turned up a few times. The chain uses TRBV7-9 and TRBJ2-1; 9 nucleotides match TRBD1. Germline assignment: CDR1 SEHNR and CDR2 FQNEAQ (reference sequence). The CDR3 contains 15 residues. The trim removed 4 bases at V and 5 bases at J, leaving 6 bases unmatched. The CDR3 reads CASSSGTGLNNEQFF. Written as DNA, the CDR3 is TGTGCCAGCAGCTCCGGGACAGGGTTAAACAATGAGCAGTTCTTC.

The rearrangement uses TRBV25-1 and TRBJ1-1; 8 positions match TRBD1. CDR3 length equals 15 residues. The V segment lost 7 bases and the J segment 1 base; nucleotides outside the gene matches: 8. Germline CDR1 and CDR2: MGHDK and SYGVNS. The CDR3 DNA reads TGTGCCAGCAAGCTTGACAGGGGTCGGAACACTGAAGCTTTCTTT. It codes for CASKLDRGRNTEAFF.

J is TRBJ1-3 and V is TRBV6-6; tentative D call: TRBD1 (6 bases). Germline assignment: CDR1 MNHNY and CDR2 SVGAGI (reference sequence). This CDR3 spans 17 amino acids. Trimming removed 0 bases from V and 0 bases from J, with 12 bases in between. The CDR3 coding sequence is TGTGCCAGCAGTTACTCCTCTACAGGGCTCTCTGGAAACACCATATATTTT. Translated: CASSYSSTGLSGNTIYF.

This clonotype occurred a few times. The chain links TRBV18 to TRBJ2-7; TRBD2 matches 9 bases. The CDR3 covers 15 residues. Trimming took 3 bases from V and 0 from J; bases not matched to a gene: 3. Germline V gives CDR1 KGHSH, CDR2 LQKENI. The CDR3: CASSPSGGSSYEQYV. In DNA form, the CDR3 reads TGTGCCAGCTCACCTAGCGGGGGTAGCTCCTACGAGCAGTACGTC.

V usage is TRBV30 and J usage is TRBJ2-5; D is undetermined. Germline values: CDR1 GTSNPN, CDR2 SVGIG (reference sequence). V lost 4 bases, J lost 5 bases, and 14 bases lay in between. This CDR3 has 13 amino acids. CDR3 coding DNA: TGTGCCTGGACTCGGGCCCCCGGGGAGACCCAGTACTTC. Protein: CAWTRAPGETQYF. Full variable domain (remainder filled in from reference TRBV30 and TRBJ2-5): SQTIHQWPATLVQPVGSPLSLECTVEGTSNPNLYWYRQAAGRGLQLLFYSVGIGQISSEVPQNLSASRPQDRQFILSSKKLLLSDSGFYLCAWTRAPGETQYFGPGTRLLVL.

This clonotype appeared a few times. The rearrangement uses TRBV20-1 and TRBJ1-2; 7 positions agree with TRBD1. Germline V gene sequence: CDR1 DFQATT, CDR2 SNEGSKA (reference sequence). The CDR3 covers 14 residues. V lost 1 base to trimming and J lost 5 bases; unmatched junction nucleotides: 7. As DNA, the CDR3 is TGCAGTGCTAGAGTGAGGGGGCGGTTATATGGCTACACCTTC. It codes for CSARVRGRLYGYTF.

V and J are TRBV7-8 and TRBJ1-3; 8 nucleotides align to TRBD1. The ends lost 4 bases at V and 2 bases at J; junction bases unmatched: 7. From germline, CDR1 is SGHVS and CDR2 FQNEAQ. This CDR3 comprises 16 residues. CDR3 nucleotides: TGTGCCAGCAGCTCCCATCCGGACAGGGCTGGAAACACCATATATTTT. Translation gives CASSSHPDRAGNTIYF. Full variable domain (remainder filled in from reference TRBV7-8 and TRBJ1-3): GAGVSQSPRYKVAKRGQDVALRCDPISGHVSLFWYQQALGQGPEFLTYFQNEAQLDKSGLPSDRFFAERPEGSVSTLKIQRTQQEDSAVYLCASSSHPDRAGNTIYFGEGSWLTVV.

This clonotype was recorded a few times. This chain connects TRBV14 to TRBJ2-5, with TRBD1 matching over 9 bases. V lost 3 bases to trimming and J lost 3 bases; unmatched junction nucleotides: 17. The CDR3 covers 19 residues. Germline loops: CDR1 SGHDN, CDR2 FVKESK. CDR3 sequence reads: CASSQDTTGGGRREETQYF. CDR3 nucleotide sequence: TGTGCCAGCAGCCAGGATACGACAGGGGGTGGCCGTAGGGAAGAGACCCAGTACTTC.

This rearrangement joins TRBV20-1 to TRBJ2-3; D possibly corresponds to TRBD2 (5 bases). Germline CDR1 reads DFQATT; CDR2 reads SNEGSKA (reference sequence). This CDR3 contains 15 residues. Between the trimmed V and J ends, which lost 5 bases and 5 bases, there was a span of 20 bases. The CDR3, as DNA: TGCAGTGCTGACCGTTTTGCAGGAGGAAGAGATACGCAGTATTTT. Its translation: CSADRFAGGRDTQYF.

The sample holds many counts of this clonotype. The chain uses TRBV7-2 and TRBJ1-5; D uncertain. The CDR3 consists of 13 residues. Germline CDR1 reads SGHTA; CDR2 reads FQGNSA. V lost 1 base to trimming and J lost 0 bases, with 1 base between them. This chain's CDR3 is CASSLVSNQPQHF. The CDR3 nucleotides read TGTGCCAGCAGCTTAGTTAGCAATCAGCCCCAGCATTTT.

This chain links TRBV12-3 or TRBV12-4 with TRBJ1-2; a possible D gene is TRBD1 (6 bases). Between the trimmed V and J ends, which lost 7 bases and 5 bases, there was a span of 14 bases. There are 13 residues in the CDR3. Here the CDR3 reads CASTSGGRYGYTF. The CDR3 DNA reads TGTGCCAGCACTTCCGGGGGCAGATATGGCTACACCTTC.

This clonotype was counted at least ten times. J is TRBJ1-1 and V is TRBV5-1; D not resolved. The CDR3 extends over 14 amino acids. The germline V and J ends were trimmed by 4 bases and 1 base, with 11 bases remaining between them. Looked up from germline, CDR1 is SGHRS and CDR2 is YFSETQ. The CDR3 DNA reads as TGCGCCAGCAGCGTTAGCGGCCCGAACACTGAAGCTTTCTTT. Translated, it gives CASSVSGPNTEAFF.

This clonotype showed up many times. This chain uses TRBV10-3 with TRBJ2-4, with a tentative D call TRBD2 (7 bases). Trimming took off 3 bases at V and 4 bases at J, with 10 bases between the two ends. The CDR3 runs to 14 residues. Germline values: CDR1 ENHRY, CDR2 SYGVKD. The CDR3 nucleotides are TGTGCCATCAGTGAAGGGGGGGCAAAAAACATTCAGTACTTC. Translating gives CAISEGGAKNIQYF.

The genes are TRBV4-1 and TRBJ2-1; 9 positions match TRBD2. Germline V gives CDR1 MGHRA, CDR2 YSYEKL. This CDR3 is 17 amino acids long. Trimming at V came to 3 bases and at J to 4 bases, leaving 10 bases not matched to a gene. In DNA form, the CDR3 reads TGCGCCAGCAGCCATGACGAGACTAGCGGATTGTACAATGAGCAGTTCTTC. This gives the protein CASSHDETSGLYNEQFF.

This clonotype was detected only a few times. The chain has TRBV20-1 and TRBJ2-6; D call uncertain. Germline CDR1 and CDR2: DFQATT and SNEGSKA (reference sequence). The length of the CDR3 is 15 residues. Trimming took 2 bases from V and 1 from J, leaving 9 bases between them. The CDR3 nucleotides are TGCAGTGCTAGACACAGTGGGTCTGGGGCCAACGTCCTGACTTTC. Protein sequence: CSARHSGSGANVLTF.

This chain joins TRBV18 and TRBJ1-1; 7 bases match TRBD1. The CDR3 spans 16 residues. Germline V gives CDR1 KGHSH, CDR2 LQKENI. Unmatched junction bases numbered 7, after V lost 2 bases and J lost 1 base. The chain's CDR3 is CASSPTFRGSNTEAFF. The CDR3 DNA reads as TGTGCCAGCTCACCAACATTCAGGGGGTCGAACACTGAAGCTTTCTTT.

The table lists this clonotype with a few counts. The chain carries TRBV19 and TRBJ2-7; TRBD1 might be the D (5 bases). Germline lookup yields CDR1 LNHDA and CDR2 SQIVND (reference sequence). V dropped 5 bases and J dropped 3 bases, with 14 bases sitting between them. The CDR3 runs 14 residues. Here the CDR3 DNA reads TGTGCCAGTAGTCCCTTAGACAGATACTACGAGCAGTACTTC. Its protein is CASSPLDRYYEQYF.

CDR3 in amino acids: CASSQDLAGGLGQFF. CDR3 nucleotides: TGTGCCAGCAGCCAAGATCTAGCGGGGGGGTTGGGGCAGTTCTTC. The chain links TRBV14 to TRBJ2-1; 12 bases map to TRBD2. With V trimmed by 0 bases and J by 12 bases, 6 bases remained unmatched. CDR3 length equals 15 residues. The V gene's germline CDR1 is SGHDN and CDR2 FVKESK.

This rearrangement joins TRBV20-1 to TRBJ1-1, with D perhaps TRBD1 (5 bases). CDR1 is DFQATT and CDR2 is SNEGSKA in the germline V gene (reference sequence). V lost 3 bases to trimming and J lost 4 bases, with 12 bases between them. This CDR3 has 13 residues. The CDR3 sequence is CSARGEDSTEAFF. CDR3 nucleotides: TGCAGTGCTAGGGGGGAGGATTCCACTGAAGCTTTCTTT.

This clonotype was seen a handful of times. The V call is TRBV6-6, the J call TRBJ1-2; 7 bases agree with TRBD1. CDR1 and CDR2 from the germline V gene are MNHNY and SVGAGI (reference sequence). CDR3 length equals 13 residues. The J segment lost 8 bases and the V segment lost 5 bases, leaving 8 bases of the junction unmatched. This CDR3 is CASSRDSLRGYTF. In DNA, the CDR3 is TGTGCCAGCAGTCGGGACAGCCTGCGGGGCTACACCTTC.

This clonotype was detected a few times. The V call is TRBV19, the J call TRBJ1-1; D is unresolved. Germline assignment: CDR1 LNHDA and CDR2 SQIVND (reference sequence). The CDR3 spans 13 residues. With 5 bases removed from V and 4 bases from J, the gap between germline ends came to 11 bases. The CDR3 protein is CASSEQFGTEAFF. CDR3 DNA sequence: TGTGCCAGTAGTGAACAGTTTGGCACTGAAGCTTTCTTT.

In this sample, this clonotype turned up a few times. The chain carries TRBV27 and TRBJ2-1; the D call may be TRBD1 or TRBD2 (5 bases each). CDR3 size: 16 residues. CDR1 MNHEY and CDR2 SMNVEV come from the germline V gene (reference sequence). V lost 8 bases and J lost 0, with 17 bases in between. CDR3 residues: CASGHGADISYNEQFF. The CDR3 DNA sequence: TGTGCCAGCGGACACGGAGCGGACATCTCCTACAATGAGCAGTTCTTC.

The count of this clonotype is one. CDR3 DNA sequence: TGTGCCAGCAGGGGGGGGTATCAGCCCCAGCATTTT. It is translated as CASRGGYQPQHF. The chain couples TRBV12-3 or TRBV12-4 to TRBJ1-5; D is perhaps TRBD1 (5 bases). The V gene lost 6 bases and the J gene lost 5 bases, with 8 bases spanning the gap. The CDR3 is made up of 12 amino acids.

This clonotype was seen more than once but under ten times. V gene TRBV7-2 combines with J gene TRBJ2-1; TRBD2 matches 8 bases. The J call may be mistaken, given a closer DNA end match to TRBJ2-5. The CDR3 is 16 residues long. Germline V gives CDR1 SGHTA, CDR2 FQGNSA. CDR3 nucleotides: TGTGCCAGCAGCTCGCAACCCCCAAGACTAGCGGAGACCCAGTACTTC. It encodes CASSSQPPRLAETQYF.